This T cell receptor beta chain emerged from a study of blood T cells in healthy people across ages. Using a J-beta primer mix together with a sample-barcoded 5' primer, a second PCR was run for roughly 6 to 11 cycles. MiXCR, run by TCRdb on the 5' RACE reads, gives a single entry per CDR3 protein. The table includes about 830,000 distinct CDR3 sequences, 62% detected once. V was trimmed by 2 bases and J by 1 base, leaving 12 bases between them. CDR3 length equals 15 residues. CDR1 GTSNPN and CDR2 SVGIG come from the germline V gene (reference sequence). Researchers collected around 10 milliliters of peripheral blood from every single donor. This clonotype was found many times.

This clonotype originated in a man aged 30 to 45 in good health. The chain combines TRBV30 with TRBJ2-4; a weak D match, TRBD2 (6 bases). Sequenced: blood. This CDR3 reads CAWSTLGGAKNIQYF. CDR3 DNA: TGTGCCTGGAGTACCCTTGGGGGGGCCAAAAACATTCAGTACTTC.